This paragraph reports one T cell receptor (beta chain). Its specificity is unknown. This sample stems from a study of T cell responses to AZD1222 COVID-19 vaccine. Study-level information: The analysis combined second doses at about 4 or about 12 weeks.

The CDR3 totals 14 residues. The germline V and J ends were trimmed by 2 bases and 5 bases, with 12 bases remaining between them. The germline V gene has CDR1 SGHVS and CDR2 FQNEAQ. Notes on the study in general: The CD4 TCRs associated with vaccination extended across spike and predominated at 160-218 and 743-854. Mostly white British, mostly female donors; authors suggested clonal diversity may be underestimated. Breadth and depth of Spike-specific TCRs rose after two AZD1222 doses.

The protocol was immunoSEQ multiplex PCR, while the TCRdb copy is restricted to in-frame clones and leaves out a portion. Among roughly 130,000 clones listed, approximately 92% were seen once. The TCR comes from an adult in good health. This rearrangement joins TRBV7-8 to TRBJ1-1; no clear D gene. This sample comprised peripheral blood, obtained on day 0 of AZD1222 vaccination. The CDR3 spells CASSLRLEGTEAFF. The CDR3 region has the DNA TGTGCCAGCAGCTTACGACTAGAAGGGACTGAAGCTTTCTTT. Full variable domain (missing parts from reference TRBV7-8 and TRBJ1-1): GAGVSQSPRYKVAKRGQDVALRCDPISGHVSLFWYQQALGQGPEFLTYFQNEAQLDKSGLPSDRFFAERPEGSVSTLKIQRTQQEDSAVYLCASSLRLEGTEAFFGQGTRLTVV.